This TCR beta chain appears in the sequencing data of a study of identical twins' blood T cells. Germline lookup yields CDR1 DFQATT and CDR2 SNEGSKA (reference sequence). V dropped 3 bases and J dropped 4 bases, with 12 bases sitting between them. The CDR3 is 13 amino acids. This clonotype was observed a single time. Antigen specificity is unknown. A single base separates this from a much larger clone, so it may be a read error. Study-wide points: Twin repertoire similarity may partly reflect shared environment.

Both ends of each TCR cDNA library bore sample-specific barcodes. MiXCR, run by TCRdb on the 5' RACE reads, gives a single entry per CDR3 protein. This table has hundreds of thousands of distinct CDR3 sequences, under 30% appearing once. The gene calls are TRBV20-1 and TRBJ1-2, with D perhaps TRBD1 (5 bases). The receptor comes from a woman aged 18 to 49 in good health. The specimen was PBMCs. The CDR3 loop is CSARSSQGYGYTF. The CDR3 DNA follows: TGCAGTGCTAGGTCCTCCCAGGGCTATGGCTACACCTTC.